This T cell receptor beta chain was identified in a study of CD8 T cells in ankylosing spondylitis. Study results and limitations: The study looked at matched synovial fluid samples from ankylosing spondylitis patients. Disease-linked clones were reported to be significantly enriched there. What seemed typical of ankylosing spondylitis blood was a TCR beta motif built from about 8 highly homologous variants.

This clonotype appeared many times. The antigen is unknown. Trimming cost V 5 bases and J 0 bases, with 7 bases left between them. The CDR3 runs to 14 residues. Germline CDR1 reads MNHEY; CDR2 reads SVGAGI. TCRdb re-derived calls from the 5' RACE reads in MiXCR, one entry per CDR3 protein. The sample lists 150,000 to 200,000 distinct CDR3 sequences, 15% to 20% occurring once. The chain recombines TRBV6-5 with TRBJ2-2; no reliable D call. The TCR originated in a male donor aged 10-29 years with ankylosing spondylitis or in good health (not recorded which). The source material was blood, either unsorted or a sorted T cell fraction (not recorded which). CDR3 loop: CASSRSANTGELFF. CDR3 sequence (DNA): TGTGCCAGCAGTCGTTCCGCGAACACCGGGGAGCTGTTTTTT.